The 20 T cell receptor beta chains listed next were all sequenced from one sample in a study of blood T cell repertoires in COVID-19. TCRdb's table, derived via immunoSEQ multiplex PCR, lists solely in-frame clones and lacks some. The data show over 85,000 clones, roughly 77% seen once. Sequencing was done on a sample of peripheral blood. All receptors derive from a human donor in a cohort sampled during active COVID-19.

The V gene is TRBV24-1, the J gene TRBJ2-1; tentatively, D is TRBD2 (6 bases). The CDR3 contains 16 residues. Trimming left V 3 bases short and J 9 bases short, with 20 bases between. From germline, CDR1 is KGHDR and CDR2 SFDVKD. The chain's CDR3 is CATSDASEGQGFEQFF. CDR3 in DNA: TGTGCCACCAGTGATGCTTCGGAGGGCCAGGGTTTTGAGCAGTTCTTC.

This chain uses TRBV18 with TRBJ2-7, with 9 bases aligning to TRBD1. The ends lost 5 bases at V and 3 bases at J; junction bases unmatched: 5. This CDR3 is 14 amino acids long. The germline V gene has CDR1 KGHSH and CDR2 LQKENI. The CDR3 DNA is TGTGCCAGCTCAGGGACAGGGCAAGTCTACGAGCAGTACTTC. Translation: CASSGTGQVYEQYF.

J is TRBJ1-2 and V is TRBV2, with D possibly TRBD1 on 5 matching bases. V was cut by 3 bases and J by 5 bases, with 13 bases left in between. The germline gives CDR1 SNHLY, CDR2 FYNNEI. The CDR3 covers 14 residues. CDR3 nucleotides: TGTGCCAGCAGTGAGCAGGGCTCCCATTATGGCTACACCTTC. This sequence encodes CASSEQGSHYGYTF.

The chain joins TRBV11-3 to TRBJ2-1; 9 bases are a match to TRBD2. The CDR3 runs to 16 residues. V lost 0 bases, J lost 8 bases, and 8 bases stayed unmatched. The germline gives CDR1 SGHNT, CDR2 YENEEA. The CDR3 DNA is TGTGCCAGCAGCTTAGATGGGCGGGAGGGCCGCGATGAGCAGTTCTTC. As protein: CASSLDGREGRDEQFF.

This chain uses TRBV28 with TRBJ2-3, with D perhaps TRBD1 (6 bases). Trimming pared 6 bases from V and 6 bases from J, leaving 19 bases between. The germline V gene encodes CDR1 MDHEN and CDR2 SYDVKM. The CDR3 spans 15 residues. The CDR3 bases are TGTGCCAGCAGGGGGGCTGGGGACCCGACGGATACGCAGTATTTT. Its translation: CASRGAGDPTDTQYF.

In this sample, this clone turned up once. The V call is TRBV7-2, the J call TRBJ2-5; D unclear. Between the trimmed V and J ends, which lost 5 bases and 0 bases, there was a span of 4 bases. The CDR3 has 12 amino acids. Germline V gene data show CDR1 as SGHTA and CDR2 as FQGNSA. The CDR3 DNA sequence: TGTGCCAGCAGCGCGTACCAAGAGACCCAGTACTTC. This sequence encodes CASSAYQETQYF. The whole variable domain, filled in from reference TRBV7-2 and TRBJ2-5, reads GAGVSQSPSNKVTEKGKDVELRCDPISGHTALYWYRQSLGQGLEFLIYFQGNSAPDKSGLPSDRFSAERTGGSVSTLTIQRTQQEDSAVYLCASSAYQETQYFGPGTRLLVL.

This clone was observed many times. Written as DNA, the CDR3 is TGTGCCTGGAGTCGACTCTCCGAAACGTCCCTATCCGGCTACACCTTC. As protein: CAWSRLSETSLSGYTF. The V gene is TRBV30, the J gene TRBJ1-2; D gene unclear. CDR3 length: 16 residues. Trimming cost V 2 bases and J 8 bases, with 24 bases left between them. The germline V gene has CDR1 GTSNPN and CDR2 SVGIG (reference sequence).

J is TRBJ2-1 and V is TRBV24-1; tentative D call: TRBD1 (6 bases). The CDR3 contains 12 residues. Germline V gene lookup returns CDR1 KGHDR and CDR2 SFDVKD. The V end was cut by 8 bases, the J end by 7 bases, with 11 bases between. The CDR3: CATTTGSNEQFF. The CDR3 nucleotides read TGTGCCACCACGACAGGTTCTAATGAGCAGTTCTTC.

This rearrangement joins TRBV5-1 to TRBJ1-1, with a possible D match to TRBD1 (6 bases). The CDR3 covers 14 residues. Trimming took 4 bases from V and 3 from J, leaving 13 bases between them. Germline V gene data show CDR1 as SGHRS and CDR2 as YFSETQ. The CDR3 loop reads CASSPQGTHTEAFF. The CDR3 DNA reads as TGCGCCAGCAGCCCCCAGGGGACCCACACTGAAGCTTTCTTT.

In DNA form, the CDR3 reads TGTGCCAGCAGCTTAGCGGGAGCGGGAGTTAGGAATGAGCAGTTCTTC. Translated, it gives CASSLAGAGVRNEQFF. J is TRBJ2-1 and V is TRBV7-6, with 8 bases identical to TRBD2. The CDR3 is made up of 16 amino acids. Germline CDR1 and CDR2: SGHVS and FNYEAQ. V gave up 0 bases and J gave up 7 bases; unmatched junction bases: 8.

This clone has a single count. The J gene is TRBJ2-1, the V gene TRBV9; 10 nucleotides align to TRBD2. The CDR3 totals 16 residues. Germline V gives CDR1 SGDLS, CDR2 YYNGEE. J gave up 7 bases and V 3 bases, and 10 bases lay outside the gene matches. For the CDR3, the DNA is TGTGCCAGCAGCGCCGGGAGCGGGAGGGCGGGTAATGAGCAGTTCTTC. Translating gives CASSAGSGRAGNEQFF.

The gene calls are TRBV3-1 (or the pseudogene TRBV3-2) and TRBJ2-7; 7 nucleotides align to TRBD1. Germline V gene sequence: CDR1 LGHDT, CDR2 YNNKEL (reference sequence). After removal of 1 base from V and 0 bases from J, the junction contained 6 bases not matched to a gene. CDR3 length: 16 amino acids. The CDR3, as DNA: TGTGCCAGCAGCCAAGGAGGGACAGCCTTCTCCTACGAGCAGTACTTC. This codes for CASSQGGTAFSYEQYF.

This chain's CDR3 is CASSRLFSGLAGAGTGELFF. The CDR3, as DNA: TGTGCCAGCAGCCGTCTATTCTCGGGACTAGCGGGAGCCGGCACCGGGGAGCTGTTTTTT. The V call is TRBV13, the J call TRBJ2-2; 14 nucleotides line up with TRBD2. Germline loops: CDR1 PRHDT, CDR2 FYEKMQ (reference sequence). The CDR3 totals 20 residues. V gave up 5 bases and J gave up 4 bases; unmatched junction bases: 15. Based on the CDR3 plus reference TRBV13 and TRBJ2-2, the full variable domain is AAGVIQSPRHLIKEKRETATLKCYPIPRHDTVYWYQQGPGQDPQFLISFYEKMQSDKGSIPDRFSAQQFSDYHSELNMSSLELGDSALYFCASSRLFSGLAGAGTGELFFGEGSRLTVL.

This clone was detected once. The chain couples TRBV24-1 to TRBJ2-2, with D possibly matching TRBD1 (5 bases). Looked up from germline, CDR1 is KGHDR and CDR2 is SFDVKD. CDR3 length: 18 residues. The V and J ends lost 2 bases and 3 bases respectively, with 18 bases between them. Here the CDR3 reads CATSDSSTDHSYTGELFF. The DNA of the CDR3 is TGTGCCACCAGTGATTCGTCGACAGACCACTCTTACACCGGGGAGCTGTTTTTT.

This clone was found many times. This sequence joins TRBV28 and TRBJ2-1, with 11 bases matching TRBD2. CDR1 and CDR2 (germline): MDHEN, SYDVKM. This CDR3 has 20 amino acids. V lost 4 bases and J lost 5; bases outside the gene matches: 19. CDR3 coding DNA: TGTGCCAGCAGTTATAGCGGGAGGGGCTGGCCGAACCTCAGAAACAATGAGCAGTTCTTC. Its translation is CASSYSGRGWPNLRNNEQFF.

J is TRBJ2-1 and V is TRBV7-2; 10 nucleotides align to TRBD2. V trimming: 8 bases; J trimming: 9 bases; junction bases outside the gene matches: 10. Per the germline V gene, CDR1 is SGHTA and CDR2 is FQGNSA. This CDR3 region has 14 residues. CDR3 protein: CASLPSGSRSEQFF. The CDR3 DNA sequence: TGTGCCAGCCTCCCTAGCGGGAGTAGGTCTGAGCAGTTCTTC. The full variable domain, its missing parts supplied by reference TRBV7-2 and TRBJ2-1, is GAGVSQSPSNKVTEKGKDVELRCDPISGHTALYWYRQSLGQGLEFLIYFQGNSAPDKSGLPSDRFSAERTGGSVSTLTIQRTQQEDSAVYLCASLPSGSRSEQFFGPGTRLTVL.

The chain combines TRBV11-2 with TRBJ2-3; the D gene is possibly TRBD2 (6 bases). Germline CDR1 SGHAT, CDR2 FQNNGV. V lost 5 bases, J lost 2 bases, and 17 bases lay in between. The CDR3 is 16 amino acids. The chain's CDR3 is CASSQGLNSPTDTQYF. As DNA, the CDR3 is TGTGCCAGCAGCCAGGGACTGAACTCCCCCACAGATACGCAGTATTTT.

The V gene is TRBV18, the J gene TRBJ1-5, with a weak D call TRBD1 (5 bases). The V and J ends lost 4 bases and 4 bases respectively, with 17 bases between them. Looked up from germline, CDR1 is KGHSH and CDR2 is LQKENI. CDR3 length: 16 residues. The CDR3 sequence: CASSLDSPFNNQPQHF. CDR3 DNA sequence: TGTGCCAGCTCACTAGACAGCCCCTTCAATAATCAGCCCCAGCATTTT.

In this sample, this clone turned up a few times. The genes are TRBV7-9 and TRBJ1-2, with TRBD1 matching 9 bases. Unmatched junction bases numbered 7, after V lost 4 bases and J lost 7 bases. Germline CDR1 is SEHNR and CDR2 is FQNEAQ (reference sequence). The CDR3 is 14 residues long. The CDR3 loop reads CASSWGDRERGYTF. In DNA, the CDR3 is TGTGCCAGCAGCTGGGGGGACAGGGAGCGTGGCTACACCTTC.

This chain joins TRBV4-3 and TRBJ2-1; 8 bases align to TRBD2. There are 17 residues in the CDR3. The J segment lost 4 bases and the V segment lost 4 bases, leaving 12 bases of the junction unmatched. Germline V gene sequence: CDR1 LGHNA, CDR2 YSLEER. The CDR3 coding sequence is TGCGCCAGCAGCCCCTCGGCCGGGAGGGCCCTATACAATGAGCAGTTCTTC. This sequence encodes CASSPSAGRALYNEQFF.